The following is a T cell receptor beta chain sequence with its context. This CDR3 region has 20 residues. Original data processing: Quantification of nucleated cells was approximated via reference gene primer amplification. Profiled with immunoSEQ multiplex PCR; TCRdb holds only in-frame clones, not every one. The V and J calls and clone size come from that table; D and trimming were worked out from the DNA. Of about 88,000 clones listed, roughly nine tenths are singletons. The sample originates from a study of blood T cell repertoires in COVID-19. About the study: COVID-19 samples, acute and convalescent, were from the United States, Italy and Spain. From T cells, B-cell-depleted T cells, or PBMCs came the material, which was cDNA or gDNA.

Material: peripheral blood. The V call is TRBV21-1, the J call TRBJ2-3; the table calls TRBD2, which could not be checked here. TRBV21-1 is an annotated pseudogene. The TCR comes from an elderly woman with active COVID-19. The CDR3 region is CASRAPGLAWPTTDRDTQYF. The CDR3 nucleotides are TGTGCCAGCAGGGCACCGGGACTAGCGTGGCCAACGACCGATAGGGATACGCAGTATTTT.